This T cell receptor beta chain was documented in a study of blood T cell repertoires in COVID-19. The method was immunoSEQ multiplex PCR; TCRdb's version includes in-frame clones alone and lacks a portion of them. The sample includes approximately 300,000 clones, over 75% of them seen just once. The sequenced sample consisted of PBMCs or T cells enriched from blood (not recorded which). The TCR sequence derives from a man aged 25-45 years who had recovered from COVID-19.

The CDR3 loop reads CASSGGLAGGYEQYF. The DNA of the CDR3 is TGCGCCAGCAGCGGAGGACTAGCGGGGGGCTACGAGCAGTACTTC. This chain connects TRBV5-1 to TRBJ2-7; 14 bases map to TRBD2. The CDR3 is made up of 15 amino acids. The ends lost 4 bases at V and 3 bases at J; junction bases unmatched: 3. Germline CDR1 SGHRS, CDR2 YFSETQ.